Shown below are 9 T cell receptor beta chains from a single sample sequenced in a study of cytomegalovirus exposure and HLA in healthy donors. The primer mix had 60 Vbeta and 13 Jbeta primers. TCRdb's table, derived via immunoSEQ multiplex PCR, lists solely in-frame clones and lacks some. The sample yields 200,000 to 250,000 clones, around 89% seen once. The sequencing input was PBMCs. Source of these receptors: a woman aged 18 to 35 in good health and CMV-seronegative.

This chain connects TRBV4-1 to TRBJ1-6, with TRBD1 as a possible D gene (5 bases). The CDR3 loop spans 16 amino acids. Germline V lookup: CDR1 MGHRA, CDR2 YSYEKL. Trimming left V 0 bases short and J 3 bases short, with 9 bases between. DNA for the CDR3: TGCGCCAGCAGCCAAGAGGGGGGGGTCTATAATTCACCCCTCCACTTT. Translation gives CASSQEGGVYNSPLHF.

V gene TRBV18 combines with J gene TRBJ1-1, with a tentative D call TRBD1 (5 bases). Germline V gene lookup returns CDR1 KGHSH and CDR2 LQKENI. The CDR3 has 14 amino acids. The V gene lost 2 bases and the J gene lost 8 bases, with 15 bases spanning the gap. The CDR3 sequence is CASSPVGQGDEAFF. The CDR3 nucleotides read TGTGCCAGCTCACCAGTCGGGCAGGGCGACGAAGCTTTCTTT.

The V gene is TRBV27, the J gene TRBJ2-7, with 8 positions matching TRBD2. Unmatched junction bases numbered 5, after V lost 2 bases and J lost 2 bases. Germline lookup yields CDR1 MNHEY and CDR2 SMNVEV (reference sequence). This CDR3 comprises 15 residues. CDR3 bases: TGTGCCAGCAGTTTAGGGGCGGGAGGCCCCTACGAGCAGTACTTC. Amino acids: CASSLGAGGPYEQYF.

V and J are TRBV20-1 and TRBJ1-1; maybe TRBD1 (6 bases). Trimming pared 8 bases from V and 4 bases from J, leaving 11 bases between. CDR3 size: 11 residues. The germline gives CDR1 DFQATT, CDR2 SNEGSKA (reference sequence). The CDR3 reads CSLRGSTEAFF. As DNA, the CDR3 is TGCAGTCTGAGGGGGAGCACTGAAGCTTTCTTT.

V usage is TRBV11-3 and J usage is TRBJ2-3; 10 bases are a match to TRBD2. CDR1 and CDR2 (germline): SGHNT, YENEEA. The V gene end was trimmed by 3 bases and the J gene end by 2 bases; junction bases not matched to a gene: 5. The CDR3 has 16 residues. The CDR3 sequence: CASSLGSGGNTDTQYF. In nucleotides, the CDR3 is TGTGCCAGCAGCTTGGGTAGCGGGGGGAACACAGATACGCAGTATTTT.

The V and J genes are TRBV7-9 and TRBJ2-1; TRBD1 is a possible D gene (6 bases). Per germline, CDR1 SEHNR and CDR2 FQNEAQ (reference sequence). The CDR3 is made up of 16 amino acids. V lost 5 bases and J lost 1, with 15 bases in between. CDR3: CASSPTQGPSYNEQFF. As DNA, the CDR3 is TGTGCCAGCAGCCCGACCCAGGGGCCGTCCTACAATGAGCAGTTCTTC. Looking up the rest from reference TRBV7-9 and TRBJ2-1 gives the full variable domain: DTGVSQNPRHKITKRGQNVTFRCDPISEHNRLYWYRQTLGQGPEFLTYFQNEAQLEKSRLLSDRFSAERPKGSFSTLEIQRTEQGDSAMYLCASSPTQGPSYNEQFFGPGTRLTVL.

V usage is TRBV6-1 and J usage is TRBJ2-7; 10 nucleotides match TRBD2. Germline CDR1 reads MNHNS; CDR2 reads SASEGT. The CDR3 is 13 amino acids. With V trimmed by 6 bases and J by 4 bases, 3 bases remained unmatched. As DNA, the CDR3 is TGTGCCAGCAGCATACTAGCGGGGTACGAGCAGTACTTC. Protein sequence: CASSILAGYEQYF.

The chain links TRBV7-9 to TRBJ2-1, with TRBD2 matching 9 bases. V shed 1 base and J 0 bases; nucleotides not matched to a gene: 7. Germline V lookup: CDR1 SEHNR, CDR2 FQNEAQ (reference sequence). The CDR3 has 18 amino acids. CDR3 residues: CASSLGGLAGLSYNEQFF. CDR3 nucleotide sequence: TGTGCCAGCAGCTTAGGAGGCCTAGCGGGGCTCTCCTACAATGAGCAGTTCTTC.

The chain employs TRBV10-3 and TRBJ2-3; no reliable D call. V was clipped by 3 bases and J by 1 base, with 8 bases between them. Germline V gene sequence: CDR1 ENHRY, CDR2 SYGVKD. The CDR3 runs to 14 residues. This chain's CDR3 is CAISEQWGTDTQYF. CDR3 coding DNA: TGTGCCATCAGTGAACAGTGGGGCACAGATACGCAGTATTTT.